This TCR beta chain was profiled in a study of shared T cell receptors in the human thymus. Sequencing was performed with immunoSEQ multiplex PCR; in TCRdb, only in-frame clones are kept and a portion is missing. The repertoire includes 500,000 to 550,000 clones, around three quarters of them detected once, and 0.013% sits in the top ten. V was trimmed by 6 bases and J by 5 bases, leaving 19 bases between them. CDR1 is SNHLY and CDR2 is FYNNEI in the germline V gene. CDR3 length: 15 residues. This sample was shared with a second study, whose subject was human thymus T cells. That work adds: Blood and thymic repertoires both appeared biased in V and J gene usage.

The TCR originated in a boy in the first two years of life with a congenital heart defect. The specimen was thymocytes. The V and J genes are TRBV2 and TRBJ1-1, with D perhaps matching TRBD1 (5 bases). CDR3 amino acids: CASSRAWGARTEAFF. CDR3 bases: TGTGCCAGCAGCCGGGCGTGGGGCGCGAGGACTGAAGCTTTCTTT.